What follows is one T cell receptor beta chain and its context. Per the original data handling: Nucleated cell number was recorded as an estimate derived from reference gene primer amplification. Sequencing used immunoSEQ multiplex PCR; TCRdb keeps in-frame clones, though not all of them. V and J calls plus clone size are reproduced from that table; the DNA served to infer D and trimming. The table records around 250,000 clones, nearly 90% of them present only once. The data stem from a study of blood T cell repertoires in COVID-19. Per the germline V gene, CDR1 is SEHNR and CDR2 is FQNEAQ (reference sequence). The CDR3 runs to 16 residues. Trimming left V 2 bases short and J 2 bases short, with 12 bases between.

This clonotype originated in a woman aged 60-70 years with COVID-19, enrolled during active disease. Input material: peripheral blood. The chain combines TRBV7-9 with TRBJ1-4; weak D call: TRBD1 (6 bases). For the CDR3, the DNA is TGTGCCAGCAGCTTATTCGCGGGGGCGACTAATGAAAAACTGTTTTTT. Translation gives CASSLFAGATNEKLFF.